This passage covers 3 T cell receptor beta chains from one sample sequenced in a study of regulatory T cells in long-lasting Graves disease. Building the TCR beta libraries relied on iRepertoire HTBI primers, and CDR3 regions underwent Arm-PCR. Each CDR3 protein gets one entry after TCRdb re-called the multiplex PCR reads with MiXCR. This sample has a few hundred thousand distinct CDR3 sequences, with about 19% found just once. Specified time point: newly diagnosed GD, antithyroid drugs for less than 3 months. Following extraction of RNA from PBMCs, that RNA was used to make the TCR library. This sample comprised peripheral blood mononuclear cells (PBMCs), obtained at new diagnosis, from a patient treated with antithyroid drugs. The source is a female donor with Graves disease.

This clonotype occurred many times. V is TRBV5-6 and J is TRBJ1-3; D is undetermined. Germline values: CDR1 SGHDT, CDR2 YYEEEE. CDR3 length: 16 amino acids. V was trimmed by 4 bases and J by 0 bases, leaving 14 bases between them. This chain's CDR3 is CASSLWTLSSGNTIYF. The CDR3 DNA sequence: TGTGCCAGCAGCCTATGGACCCTTAGCTCTGGAAACACCATATATTTT.

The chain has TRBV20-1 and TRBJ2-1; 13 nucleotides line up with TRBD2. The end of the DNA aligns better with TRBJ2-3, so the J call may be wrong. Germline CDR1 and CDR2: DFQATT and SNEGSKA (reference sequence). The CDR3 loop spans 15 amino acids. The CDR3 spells CSARTSGRAADTQYF. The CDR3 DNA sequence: TGCAGTGCTAGAACTAGCGGGAGGGCCGCGGATACGCAGTATTTT.

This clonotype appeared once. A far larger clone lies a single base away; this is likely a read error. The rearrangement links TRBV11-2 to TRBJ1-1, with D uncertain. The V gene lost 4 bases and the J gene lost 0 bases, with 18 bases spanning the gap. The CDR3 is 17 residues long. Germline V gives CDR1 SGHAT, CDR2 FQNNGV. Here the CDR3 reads CASSWHPRDSMNTEAFF. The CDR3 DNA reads TGTGCCAGCAGCTGGCACCCGAGAGATTCCATGAACACTGAAGCTTTCTTT.